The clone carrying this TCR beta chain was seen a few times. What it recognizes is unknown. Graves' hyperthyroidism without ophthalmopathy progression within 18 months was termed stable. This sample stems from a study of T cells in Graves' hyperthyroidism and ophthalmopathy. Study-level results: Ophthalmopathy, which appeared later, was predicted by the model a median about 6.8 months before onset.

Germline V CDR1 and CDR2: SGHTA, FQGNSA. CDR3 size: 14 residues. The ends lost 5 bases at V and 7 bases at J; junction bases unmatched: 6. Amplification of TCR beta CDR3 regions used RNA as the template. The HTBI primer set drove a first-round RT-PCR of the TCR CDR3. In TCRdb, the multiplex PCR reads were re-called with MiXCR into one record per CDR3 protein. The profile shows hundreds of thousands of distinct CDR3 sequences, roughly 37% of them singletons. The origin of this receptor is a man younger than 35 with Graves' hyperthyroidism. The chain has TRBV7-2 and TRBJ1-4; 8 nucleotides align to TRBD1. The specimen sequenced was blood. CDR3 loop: CASSRTGQGEKLFF. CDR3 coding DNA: TGTGCCAGCAGCCGGACAGGGCAAGGTGAAAAACTGTTTTTT.